This entry concerns a single T cell receptor beta chain. Authors' data handling: Reference gene primer amplification in the assay estimated nucleated cell counts. Libraries were prepared by immunoSEQ multiplex PCR; TCRdb keeps only in-frame clonotypes and omits some of them. That table gives V, J and clone size, and the DNA gave D and trimming. Altogether about 360,000 clones are present, approximately 86% being singletons, with the ten largest covering roughly 2%. With 0 bases removed from V and 7 bases from J, the gap between germline ends came to 16 bases. In germline, CDR1 is SGHTS, CDR2 YDEGEE. The CDR3 has 15 residues. This specimen belongs to a study of blood T cell repertoires in COVID-19. Overall study context: Both acute and convalescent COVID-19 samples were obtained from the United States, Italy and Spain.

Participant age was about 18 to 89 years, and participants resided in fewer than 30 US areas. Assignments of participants to cohorts depended upon their own reported clinical history. The source material was PBMCs or T cells enriched from blood (not recorded which). This chain connects TRBV5-8 to TRBJ2-5; perhaps TRBD1 as D (6 bases). The TCR comes from a woman aged 35 to 49 with acute COVID-19. DNA for the CDR3: TGTGCCAGCAGCTTGGATATTTCAGGGGCATGGACCCAGTACTTC. This codes for CASSLDISGAWTQYF.